The T cell receptor beta chain under discussion was sequenced for a study of cytomegalovirus exposure and HLA in healthy donors. Whole-study results and caveats: Cytomegalovirus association was listed for 164 TCR beta chains.

Concerning this clone: What it binds is unknown.

From germline, CDR1 is SGDLS and CDR2 YYNGEE. Trimming removed 1 base from V and 7 bases from J; junction bases left unmatched: 7. This CDR3 region has 15 residues. The PCR had 60 Vbeta and 13 Jbeta primers. The table came from immunoSEQ multiplex PCR; TCRdb's copy has only in-frame clones and leaves some out. The sample yields around 99,000 clones, under 85% seen once. The source is a man aged 45 to 65 in good health and CMV-seropositive. The specimen sequenced was PBMCs. The chain uses TRBV9 and TRBJ2-2, with TRBD2 matching 7 bases. CDR3 DNA: TGTGCCAGCAGCGTAACGTCCAGGGAGGGCGGGGAGCTGTTTTTT. It encodes CASSVTSREGGELFF.